These 22 T cell receptor beta chains share one sample of origin, sequenced in a study of CD8 T cells in ankylosing spondylitis (dated by TCRdb to between 2016 and 2019). Library creation used 5' RACE. The sequencer listed for this sample is Illumina HiSeq 2500. The raw public reads went through TCRdb reprocessing: fastp at Q25, MiXCR clone calling, in-frame beta chains kept. Each CDR3 protein appears once, grouped with its most common genes and DNA. The sample records 300,000 to 400,000 distinct CDR3 sequences, approximately 15% of which are singletons. The biggest ten clones account for about 1.1% of the sample. The sequenced sample consisted of blood, either unsorted or a sorted T cell fraction (not recorded which). These receptors were taken from a male donor with ankylosing spondylitis or in good health (not recorded which).

V and J are TRBV4-2 and TRBJ2-1, with 10 bases that match TRBD2. The CDR3 is 16 residues long. The V segment lost 3 bases and the J segment 5 bases; nucleotides outside the gene matches: 7. Germline V gene data show CDR1 as LGHNA and CDR2 as YNFKEQ. This CDR3 reads CASSHELAGSNNEQFF. The CDR3 DNA sequence: TGTGCCAGCAGCCATGAACTAGCGGGGAGTAACAATGAGCAGTTCTTC.

This chain joins TRBV7-2 and TRBJ2-1; perhaps TRBD2 as D (6 bases). The CDR3 contains 15 residues. V shed 5 bases and J shed 10 bases, with 21 bases lying between them. Per germline, CDR1 SGHTA and CDR2 FQGNSA. The CDR3 region has the DNA TGTGCCAGCAGCCTCGGGACTCCGACCTGGGGAGAGCAGTTCTTC. This gives the protein CASSLGTPTWGEQFF. The variable domain in full, completed from reference TRBV7-2 and TRBJ2-1, reads GAGVSQSPSNKVTEKGKDVELRCDPISGHTALYWYRQSLGQGLEFLIYFQGNSAPDKSGLPSDRFSAERTGGSVSTLTIQRTQQEDSAVYLCASSLGTPTWGEQFFGPGTRLTVL.

This clonotype was picked up many times. V is TRBV29-1 and J is TRBJ2-2, with 9 bases aligning to TRBD1. This CDR3 is built from 14 residues. J lost 0 bases, V lost 8 bases, and 4 bases had no gene match. CDR1 and CDR2 (germline): SQVTM, ANQGSEA. The CDR3 region is CSYRQGANTGELFF. CDR3 sequence (DNA): TGCAGCTACCGACAGGGGGCGAACACCGGGGAGCTGTTTTTT.

In its sample, this clonotype was seen a few times. The chain links TRBV6-1 to TRBJ2-1; TRBD1 might be the D (5 bases). This CDR3 is built from 14 residues. V dropped 2 bases and J dropped 3 bases, with 8 bases sitting between them. CDR1 MNHNS and CDR2 SASEGT come from the germline V gene. CDR3 residues: CASSEQGFYNEQFF. The CDR3 nucleotides are TGTGCCAGCAGTGAACAGGGCTTCTACAATGAGCAGTTCTTC.

In its sample, this clonotype was seen many times. The chain links TRBV18 to TRBJ2-1, with a weak D call TRBD2 (6 bases). The CDR3 consists of 14 residues. Trimming removed 5 bases from V and 4 bases from J, with 12 bases in between. Germline CDR1 reads KGHSH; CDR2 reads LQKENI. In nucleotides, the CDR3 is TGTGCCAGCTCAACAGTTAGCGGATACAATGAGCAGTTCTTC. Protein sequence: CASSTVSGYNEQFF.

This clonotype showed up just a few times. The chain recombines TRBV5-1 with TRBJ1-2; 7 bases are shared with TRBD1. This CDR3 is 18 amino acids long. V lost 4 bases and J lost 4; bases outside the gene matches: 19. Germline V gene sequence: CDR1 SGHRS, CDR2 YFSETQ. In DNA form, the CDR3 reads TGCGCCAGCAGCAAGGACTACCAACGGGACAGAAAAATCTATGGCTACACCTTC. Translating it yields CASSKDYQRDRKIYGYTF.

In its sample, this clonotype was seen once. The junction departs from the called germline gene at one end, perhaps through a read error. The chain uses TRBV15 and TRBJ2-3; D is undetermined. From germline, CDR1 is LNHNV and CDR2 YYDKDF (reference sequence). The CDR3 covers 11 residues. In nucleotides, the CDR3 is TGTGCCACCAGCAACACAGATACGGAGTATTTT. Protein sequence: CATSNTDTEYF. Looking up the rest from reference TRBV15 and TRBJ2-3 gives the full variable domain: DAMVIQNPRYQVTQFGKPVTLSCSQTLNHNVMYWYQQKSSQAPKLLFHYYDKDFNNEADTPDNFQSRRPNTSFCFLDIRSPGLGDTAMYLCATSNTDTEYFGPGTRLTVL.

The chain joins TRBV4-1 to TRBJ2-7; D is perhaps TRBD1 (5 bases). In germline, CDR1 is MGHRA, CDR2 YSYEKL. The V gene lost 0 bases and the J gene lost 2 bases, with 11 bases spanning the gap. This CDR3 has 15 amino acids. The CDR3 nucleotides read TGCGCCAGCAGCCAAGATACCTCAGGGACCTACGAGCAGTACTTC. This codes for CASSQDTSGTYEQYF.

This clonotype was observed a handful of times. The gene calls are TRBV5-5 and TRBJ1-3; 9 nucleotides line up with TRBD1. Trimming at V came to 4 bases and at J to 4 bases, leaving 6 bases not matched to a gene. This CDR3 contains 15 residues. Germline V gene lookup returns CDR1 SGHKS and CDR2 YYEKEE (reference sequence). The CDR3 sequence: CASSIQGASGNTIYF. The CDR3 DNA reads TGTGCCAGCAGCATACAGGGGGCAAGCGGAAACACCATATATTTT.

The rearrangement joins TRBV3-1 to TRBJ1-2; D remains ambiguous. V dropped 1 base and J dropped 5 bases, with 11 bases sitting between them. The CDR3 sequence is 14 residues long. From germline, CDR1 is LGHDT and CDR2 YNNKEL (reference sequence). CDR3 DNA sequence: TGTGCCAGCAGCCAAGGTAACAGCCTATATGGCTACACCTTC. As protein: CASSQGNSLYGYTF.

CDR3 nucleotides: TGTGCCATCAGTCTAAAGGGGCCAGGGGAGACCCAGTACTTC. Translation: CAISLKGPGETQYF. The rearrangement links TRBV10-3 to TRBJ2-5; D might be TRBD1 (5 bases). V was pared by 5 bases and J by 5 bases, with 15 bases between. The CDR3 extends over 14 amino acids. Germline V gives CDR1 ENHRY, CDR2 SYGVKD.

This clonotype turned up a few times. The chain carries TRBV2 and TRBJ1-4; weak D call: TRBD1 (5 bases). Trimming removed 7 bases from V and 6 bases from J, with 18 bases in between. CDR1 is SNHLY, CDR2 FYNNEI, per germline. The CDR3 contains 15 residues. This chain's CDR3 is CASTEGPQGYEKLFF. The CDR3 DNA follows: TGTGCCAGCACTGAGGGGCCTCAGGGTTATGAAAAACTGTTTTTT.

In this sample, this clonotype turned up once. A junction boundary mismatches the germline segment, possibly from a read error. The chain carries TRBV5-1 and TRBJ2-1, with TRBD2 identical over 9 bases. CDR3 length equals 16 residues. The germline CDR1 and CDR2 sequences are SGHRS and YFSETQ. CDR3 DNA: TGCGCCGGCAGCTTGCAGGGCGGGGGGGCCTACAATGAGCAGTTCTTC. Protein: CAGSLQGGGAYNEQFF.

The V call is TRBV7-9, the J call TRBJ1-1; TRBD1 matches 7 bases. J gave up 13 bases and V 1 base, and 9 bases lay outside the gene matches. This CDR3 has 13 residues. Germline lookup yields CDR1 SEHNR and CDR2 FQNEAQ (reference sequence). CDR3 region: CASSLDGATGCFF. CDR3 nucleotide sequence: TGTGCCAGCAGCTTAGATGGAGCGACAGGGTGTTTCTTT.

This chain links TRBV21-1 with TRBJ2-5; TRBD1, the table's D call, lacks a check against the DNA. TRBV21-1 corresponds to a pseudogene. This CDR3 region has 14 residues. The CDR3 DNA is TGTGCCAGCAAGGGGACAGGGTACCAAGAGACCCAGTACTTC. This gives the protein CASKGTGYQETQYF.

J is TRBJ2-5 and V is TRBV9, with D uncertain. CDR1 and CDR2 from the germline V gene are SGDLS and YYNGEE. The CDR3 sequence is 14 residues long. V gave up 3 bases and J gave up 2 bases, with 11 bases separating them. This CDR3 reads CASSGSGPQETQYF. The CDR3 region has the DNA TGTGCCAGCAGCGGCTCAGGACCTCAAGAGACCCAGTACTTC.

The chain has TRBV5-1 and TRBJ2-1, with 7 bases fitting TRBD1. This CDR3 has 15 amino acids. Germline-derived CDR1 and CDR2 are SGHRS and YFSETQ. Unmatched junction bases numbered 4, after V lost 0 bases and J lost 4 bases. The CDR3 region has the DNA TGCGCCAGCAGCTTGGTGGGACAGCCATACAATGAGCAGTTCTTC. It translates to CASSLVGQPYNEQFF.

This sequence joins TRBV12-3 or TRBV12-4 and TRBJ2-5; 9 nucleotides agree with TRBD1. V was clipped by 3 bases and J by 1 base; unmatched bases: 18. CDR3 size: 20 residues. The CDR3 region is CASSFRSNGQGRLPQETQYF. CDR3 nucleotides: TGTGCCAGCAGTTTCAGAAGCAACGGACAGGGGCGATTGCCCCAAGAGACCCAGTACTTC.

This clonotype was recorded a few times. CDR3 in DNA: TGCGCCAGCAGCCCCGGGGGGACAGCGAACACTGAAGCTTTCTTT. Protein sequence: CASSPGGTANTEAFF. This chain connects TRBV5-1 to TRBJ1-1; the match to TRBD1 covers 7 bases. Germline V gene lookup returns CDR1 SGHRS and CDR2 YFSETQ. The CDR3 is 15 amino acids. The trim removed 4 bases at V and 1 base at J, leaving 7 bases unmatched.

This clonotype was seen many times. The V gene is TRBV3-1, the J gene TRBJ1-2; unclear D gene. Germline V gene data show CDR1 as LGHDT and CDR2 as YNNKEL (reference sequence). V lost 6 bases and J 2 bases, leaving 13 bases between the germline ends. The CDR3 consists of 14 residues. The CDR3 DNA follows: TGTGCCAGCAGACAGACAAGTTCAAACTATGGCTACACCTTC. Translation gives CASRQTSSNYGYTF.

This chain uses TRBV7-6 with TRBJ2-7; D possibly corresponds to TRBD1 (6 bases). V lost 2 bases, J lost 7 bases, and 18 bases lay in between. The CDR3 totals 15 residues. Germline V gene data show CDR1 as SGHVS and CDR2 as FNYEAQ. The CDR3 nucleotides read TGTGCCAGCAGCTTAAATGAGGGATCCCAGGGGGAGCAGTACTTC. Amino acids: CASSLNEGSQGEQYF.

V gene TRBV28 combines with J gene TRBJ1-1; no clear D. The germline gives CDR1 MDHEN, CDR2 SYDVKM. Trimming cost V 3 bases and J 1 base, with 12 bases left between them. CDR3 length equals 15 residues. The CDR3 DNA reads as TGTGCCAGCAGTTTTATAACCCCCGGGAACACTGAAGCTTTCTTT. It codes for CASSFITPGNTEAFF.